The rows below give T cell receptor beta chains drawn from one sample of a study of blood T cells in healthy people across ages. From the 5' RACE reads, TCRdb called clonotypes with MiXCR, one entry per CDR3 protein. Of 1.6 million or so distinct CDR3 sequences in the sample, roughly a third were seen once. Specimen: blood. The receptors originated from a woman in her twenties or thirties in good health. Both conserved end residues are part of each CDR3. D genes are given only for firm matches. For some rows the clone size is stated as once, few or many, or as a class when expanded; others skip it.

V	size	D	J	CDR3	DNA
TRBV20-1	NA	NA	TRBJ1-4	CSAIDSSNEKLFF	TGCAGTGCTATTGACAGCAGTAATGAAAAACTGTTTTTT
TRBV28	once	NA	TRBJ2-1	CASSSPGHDNEQFF	TGTGCCAGCAGTTCCCCGGGACACGACAATGAGCAGTTCTTC
TRBV4-1	NA	NA	TRBJ2-7	CASSHPGGQAYEQYF	TGCGCCAGCAGCCATCCGGGGGGACAAGCCTACGAGCAGTACTTC
TRBV4-2	few	TRBD1	TRBJ1-2	CASSQDRTGSGYTF	TGTGCCAGCAGCCAAGATAGGACAGGGTCCGGCTACACCTTC
TRBV6-1	few	NA	TRBJ2-7	CASRNVEEQYF	TGTGCCAGCAGAAACGTCGAGGAGCAGTACTTC
TRBV7-9	few	TRBD2	TRBJ2-7	CASSLRAGGAFYEQYF	TGTGCCAGCAGCCTACGGGCGGGGGGCGCGTTCTACGAGCAGTACTTC
TRBV7-9	few	TRBD1	TRBJ2-3	CASSFSGTGSDTQYF	TGTGCCAGCAGCTTCTCCGGGACAGGGTCTGATACGCAGTATTTT
TRBV4-1	few	TRBD2	TRBJ2-3	CASSRPTGLAGLTDTQYF	TGCGCCAGCAGCCGCCCAACTGGACTAGCGGGACTCACAGATACGCAGTATTTT
TRBV6-5	NA	NA	TRBJ1-5	CASRTRGSHQPQHF	TGTGCCAGCAGAACAAGGGGGTCACATCAGCCCCAGCATTTT
TRBV4-1	many	NA	TRBJ2-7	CASSQVVEGYEQYF	TGCGCCAGCAGCCAAGTGGTAGAGGGCTACGAGCAGTACTTC